This T cell receptor beta chain was sequenced for a study of blood T cell repertoires in COVID-19. Study summary: The origin of the acute and convalescent COVID-19 samples was the United States, Italy and Spain.

As originally analysed: Reference gene primer amplification gave estimated nucleated cell counts. Only in-frame clones appear in the TCRdb table, and some are missing; sequencing was by immunoSEQ multiplex PCR. That table supplies the V and J calls and clone size; D and trimming were determined from the DNA. This sample carries fewer than 500,000 clones, roughly 90% of them seen once, and the ten largest clones take roughly 0.84%. During active infection, Seattle patients enrolled and were then monitored through disease. Trimming shortened V by 0 bases and J by 6 bases, and 10 bases separated the two germline ends. CDR3 length: 14 residues. Per germline, CDR1 SNHLY and CDR2 FYNNEI.

Sequenced: peripheral blood. The chain carries TRBV2 and TRBJ2-3; maybe TRBD1 (5 bases). The receptor was isolated from a man between 18 and 29 years old with COVID-19, enrolled during active disease. The CDR3 DNA is TGTGCCAGCAGTGAAGCGGCCAGGGCGGATACGCAGTATTTT. Protein: CASSEAARADTQYF.